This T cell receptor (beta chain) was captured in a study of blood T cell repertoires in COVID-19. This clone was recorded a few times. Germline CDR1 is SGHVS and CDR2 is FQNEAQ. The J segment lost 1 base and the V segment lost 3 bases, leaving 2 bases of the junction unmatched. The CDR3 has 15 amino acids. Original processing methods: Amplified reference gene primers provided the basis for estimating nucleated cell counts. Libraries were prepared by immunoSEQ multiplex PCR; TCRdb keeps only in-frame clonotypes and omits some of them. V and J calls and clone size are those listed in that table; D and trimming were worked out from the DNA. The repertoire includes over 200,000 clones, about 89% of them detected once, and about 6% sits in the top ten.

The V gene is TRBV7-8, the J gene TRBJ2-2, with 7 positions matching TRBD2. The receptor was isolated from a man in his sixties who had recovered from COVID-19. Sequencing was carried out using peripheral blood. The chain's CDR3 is CASSFGGLNTGELFF. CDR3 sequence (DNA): TGTGCCAGCAGCTTCGGGGGGTTGAACACCGGGGAGCTGTTTTTT. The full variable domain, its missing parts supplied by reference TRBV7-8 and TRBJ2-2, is GAGVSQSPRYKVAKRGQDVALRCDPISGHVSLFWYQQALGQGPEFLTYFQNEAQLDKSGLPSDRFFAERPEGSVSTLKIQRTQQEDSAVYLCASSFGGLNTGELFFGEGSRLTVL.